This TCR beta chain was obtained from a study of T cell responses to AZD1222 COVID-19 vaccine. Losses at the gene ends were 4 bases for V and 2 bases for J; bases not matched to a gene: 3. Germline-derived CDR1 and CDR2 are ENHRY and SYGVKD. This CDR3 comprises 14 residues. Study-wide points: Seropositive status at baseline applied to only five or six AZD1222 recipients. The donor group comprised mostly white British people and more females; the analysis possibly underestimated clonal diversity.

The data were produced by immunoSEQ multiplex PCR, yet TCRdb's version contains in-frame clones alone and is incomplete. The profile covers under 150,000 clones, with about 91% appearing a single time and approximately 2.1% taken by the ten largest. This clone was seen only once. Its antigen is not known. Specimen: peripheral blood, collected 28 days after the second AZD1222 dose. The chain joins TRBV10-3 to TRBJ2-7; 9 bases fit TRBD2. The TCR was taken from an adult who received the AZD1222 COVID-19 vaccine. As DNA, the CDR3 is TGTGCCATCAGTGCGGAGCGGGGGGCCTACGAGCAGTACTTC. This translates into CAISAERGAYEQYF.